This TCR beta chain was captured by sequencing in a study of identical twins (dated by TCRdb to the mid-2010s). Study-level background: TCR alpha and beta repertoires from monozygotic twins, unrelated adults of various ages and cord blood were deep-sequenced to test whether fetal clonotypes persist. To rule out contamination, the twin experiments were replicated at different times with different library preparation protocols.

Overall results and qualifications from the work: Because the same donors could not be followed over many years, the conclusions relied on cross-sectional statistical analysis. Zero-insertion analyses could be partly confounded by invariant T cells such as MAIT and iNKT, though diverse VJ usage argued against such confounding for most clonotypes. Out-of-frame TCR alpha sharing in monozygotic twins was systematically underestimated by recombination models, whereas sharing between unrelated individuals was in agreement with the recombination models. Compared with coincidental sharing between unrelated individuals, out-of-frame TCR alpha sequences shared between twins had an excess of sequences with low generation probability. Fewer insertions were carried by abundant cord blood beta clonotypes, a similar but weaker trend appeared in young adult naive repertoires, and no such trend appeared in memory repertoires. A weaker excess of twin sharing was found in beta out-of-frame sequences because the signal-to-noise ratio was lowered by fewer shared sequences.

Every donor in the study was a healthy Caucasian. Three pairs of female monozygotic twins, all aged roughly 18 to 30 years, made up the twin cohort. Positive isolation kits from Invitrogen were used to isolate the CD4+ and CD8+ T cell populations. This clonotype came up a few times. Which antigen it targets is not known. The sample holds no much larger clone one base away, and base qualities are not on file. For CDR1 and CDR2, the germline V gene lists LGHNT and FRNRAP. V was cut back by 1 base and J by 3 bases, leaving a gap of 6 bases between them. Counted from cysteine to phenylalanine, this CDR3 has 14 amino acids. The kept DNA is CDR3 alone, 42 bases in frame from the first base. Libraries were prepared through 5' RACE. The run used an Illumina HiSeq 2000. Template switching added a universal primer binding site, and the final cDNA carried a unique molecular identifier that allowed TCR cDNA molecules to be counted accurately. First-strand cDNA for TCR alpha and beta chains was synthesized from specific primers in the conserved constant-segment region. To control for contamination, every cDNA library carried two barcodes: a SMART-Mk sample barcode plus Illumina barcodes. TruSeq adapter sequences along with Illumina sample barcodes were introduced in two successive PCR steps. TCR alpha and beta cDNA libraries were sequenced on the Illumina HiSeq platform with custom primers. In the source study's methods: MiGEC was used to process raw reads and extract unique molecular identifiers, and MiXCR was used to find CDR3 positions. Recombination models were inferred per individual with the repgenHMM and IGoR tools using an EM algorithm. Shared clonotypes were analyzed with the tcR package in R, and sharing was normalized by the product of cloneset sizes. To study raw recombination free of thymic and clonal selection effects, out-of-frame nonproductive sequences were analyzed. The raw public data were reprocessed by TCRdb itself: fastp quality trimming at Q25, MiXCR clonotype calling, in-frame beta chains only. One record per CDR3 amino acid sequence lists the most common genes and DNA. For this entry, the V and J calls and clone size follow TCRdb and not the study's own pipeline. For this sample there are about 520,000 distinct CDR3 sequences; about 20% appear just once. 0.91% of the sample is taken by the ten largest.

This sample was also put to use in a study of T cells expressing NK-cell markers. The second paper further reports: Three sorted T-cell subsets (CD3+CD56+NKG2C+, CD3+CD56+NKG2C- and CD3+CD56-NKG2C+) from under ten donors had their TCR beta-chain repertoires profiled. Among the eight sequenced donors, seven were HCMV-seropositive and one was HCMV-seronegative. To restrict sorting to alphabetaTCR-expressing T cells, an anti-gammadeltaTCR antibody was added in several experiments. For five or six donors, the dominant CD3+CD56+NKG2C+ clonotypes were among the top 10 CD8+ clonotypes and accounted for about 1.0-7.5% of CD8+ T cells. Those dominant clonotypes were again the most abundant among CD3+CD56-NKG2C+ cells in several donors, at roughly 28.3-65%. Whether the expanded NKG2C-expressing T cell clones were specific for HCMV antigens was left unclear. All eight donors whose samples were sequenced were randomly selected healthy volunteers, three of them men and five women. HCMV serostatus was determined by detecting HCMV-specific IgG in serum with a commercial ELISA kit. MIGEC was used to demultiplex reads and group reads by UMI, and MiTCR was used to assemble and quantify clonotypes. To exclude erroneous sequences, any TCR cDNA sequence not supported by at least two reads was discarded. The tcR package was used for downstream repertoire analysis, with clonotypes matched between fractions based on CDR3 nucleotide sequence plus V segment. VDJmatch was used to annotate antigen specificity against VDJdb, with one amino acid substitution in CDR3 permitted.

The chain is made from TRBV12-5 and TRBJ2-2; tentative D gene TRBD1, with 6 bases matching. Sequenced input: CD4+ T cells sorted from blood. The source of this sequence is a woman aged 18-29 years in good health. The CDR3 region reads CASGLGQDTGELFF. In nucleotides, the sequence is TGTGCTAGTGGTTTGGGACAGGACACCGGGGAGCTGTTTTTT.